These 11 T cell receptor beta chains originate from one sample sequenced in a study of blood T cell repertoires in COVID-19. Using immunoSEQ multiplex PCR, the repertoire was profiled, and TCRdb retains in-frame clones only, with some absent. Among 300,000 to 500,000 clones, roughly 90% were seen once, and the ten largest hold about 0.89%. The sample consisted of PBMCs or T cells enriched from blood (not recorded which). The receptor source for this set is a woman between 25 and 40 years old with acute COVID-19.

This chain uses TRBV12-5 with TRBJ2-7; 8 nucleotides line up with TRBD1. Germline CDR1 and CDR2: LGHNT and FRNRAP. Trimming at V came to 7 bases and at J to 2 bases, leaving 7 bases not matched to a gene. The CDR3 totals 14 residues. This CDR3 reads CASAYGTGAYEQYF. The CDR3, as DNA: TGTGCTAGTGCCTACGGGACAGGAGCCTACGAGCAGTACTTC.

This sequence joins TRBV9 and TRBJ2-1; 7 bases are shared with TRBD2. The CDR3 spans 14 residues. Germline CDR1 SGDLS, CDR2 YYNGEE. V dropped 0 bases and J dropped 4; count of bases not matched to a gene: 1. In DNA form, the CDR3 reads TGTGCCAGCAGCGTAGGACTAGCTTACAATGAGCAGTTCTTC. It codes for CASSVGLAYNEQFF.

J is TRBJ2-1 and V is TRBV5-1; D not resolved. Germline CDR1 reads SGHRS; CDR2 reads YFSETQ. V was pared by 3 bases and J by 4 bases, with 17 bases between. This CDR3 has 16 amino acids. CDR3 amino acids: CASSSIISRSYNEQFF. The CDR3 coding sequence is TGCGCCAGCAGCTCCATTATCAGTCGGAGTTACAATGAGCAGTTCTTC.

A note on this clone: An end of the junction does not agree with germline; a read error may underlie this. The V call is TRBV6-5, the J call TRBJ1-6; D gene uncertain. CDR3 length: 15 amino acids. CDR1 and CDR2 from the germline V gene are MNHEY and SVGAGI. The CDR3 DNA is TGTGCCAGCAGACGGGAACAGCTAAATAATTCTCCCCTCCACTTT. Translating gives CASRREQLNNSPLHF.

This clone was counted once. The V gene is TRBV19, the J gene TRBJ1-3; unclear D gene. The V and J ends lost 3 bases and 4 bases respectively, with 19 bases between them. Germline V gene data show CDR1 as LNHDA and CDR2 as SQIVND (reference sequence). The CDR3 is 17 residues long. CDR3: CASSILGPASGGNTIYF. The CDR3 bases are TGTGCCAGTAGTATTTTGGGCCCCGCGAGTGGAGGAAACACCATATATTTT.

This clone was observed a single time. This chain uses TRBV21-1 with TRBJ2-7; the table's TRBD1 call for D was not verified on the DNA. TRBV21-1 is annotated as a pseudogene. This CDR3 spans 17 amino acids. The CDR3 here is CASSKVGLRQGAYEQYF. CDR3 coding DNA: TGTGCCAGCAGCAAAGTTGGTCTTCGACAGGGGGCCTACGAGCAGTACTTC.

The chain links TRBV7-2 to TRBJ1-5; 7 bases align to TRBD1. The junction had 11 bases not matched to a gene; V was cut back by 1 base and J by 5 bases. This CDR3 has 17 amino acids. From germline, CDR1 is SGHTA and CDR2 FQGNSA. The CDR3, as DNA: TGTGCCAGCAGCTTAGTCGGTAGGGGGCAGGGGTATCAGCCCCAGCATTTT. It codes for CASSLVGRGQGYQPQHF.

This clone was recorded once. The chain uses TRBV13 and TRBJ1-1; no reliable D call. The germline gives CDR1 PRHDT, CDR2 FYEKMQ (reference sequence). V lost 4 bases and J lost 2, with 8 bases in between. The CDR3 has 13 amino acids. DNA for the CDR3: TGTGCCAGCAGCTCCGGACTAAACACTGAAGCTTTCTTT. This gives the protein CASSSGLNTEAFF. Based on the CDR3 plus reference TRBV13 and TRBJ1-1, the full variable domain is AAGVIQSPRHLIKEKRETATLKCYPIPRHDTVYWYQQGPGQDPQFLISFYEKMQSDKGSIPDRFSAQQFSDYHSELNMSSLELGDSALYFCASSSGLNTEAFFGQGTRLTVV.

This clone was seen a single time. The chain links TRBV24-1 to TRBJ1-1, with 9 bases lining up with TRBD1. Germline V gene lookup returns CDR1 KGHDR and CDR2 SFDVKD. J was trimmed by 4 bases and V by 5 bases; bases with no gene match: 7. The CDR3 extends over 15 amino acids. DNA for the CDR3: TGTGCCACCAGTGGAGGGACAGGGCGGACCACTGAAGCTTTCTTT. Translated: CATSGGTGRTTEAFF.

The chain's CDR3 is CASSQVTGTYGYTF. In DNA form, the CDR3 reads TGCGCCAGCAGCCAAGTAACAGGGACCTATGGCTACACCTTC. The chain couples TRBV4-1 to TRBJ1-2, with a possible D match to TRBD1 (6 bases). CDR3 length: 14 amino acids. V was clipped by 1 base and J by 4 bases, with 10 bases between them. Germline V gene data show CDR1 as MGHRA and CDR2 as YSYEKL.

J is TRBJ2-7 and V is TRBV10-3, with 8 bases identical to TRBD1. The CDR3 covers 14 residues. Germline V gene sequence: CDR1 ENHRY, CDR2 SYGVKD. The junction had 6 bases not matched to a gene; V was cut back by 4 bases and J by 4 bases. The CDR3 reads CAISGRDRMYEQYF. In DNA, the CDR3 is TGTGCCATCAGTGGGAGGGACAGGATGTACGAGCAGTACTTC.